What follows are 5 T cell receptor delta chains derived from one specimen sequenced in a study of gamma-delta T cells after stem cell transplantation. TCRdb called clones from the RT-PCR reads again using CATT. The sample holds some 13,000 delta-chain clones; about 34% are singletons and the top ten take around 4%. Sample: gamma-delta T cells. The receptor set was obtained from a human donor. It is not recorded whose cells these are; they may come from a transplant donor.

This clone came up a few times. J is TRDJ1 and V is TRDV2; TRDD3 matches 13 bases. There are 18 residues in the CDR3. V was pared by 0 bases and J by 1 base, with 7 bases of the junction left unmatched. Germline CDR1 is GEAIGNYY and CDR2 is EKD. The CDR3 DNA reads TGTGCCTGTGACACCAGGGAACTGGGGGATACGGGCACCGATAAACTCATCTTT. It encodes CACDTRELGDTGTDKLIF.

This clone occurred a few times. It may be a read error: a sequence one base away is much more abundant. The same CDR3 also results from other DNA sequences found in this sample. The V and J genes are TRDV2 and TRDJ3, with 12 bases identical to TRDD3. The CDR3 spans 18 residues. Germline values: CDR1 GEAIGNYY, CDR2 EKD. Trimming took 0 bases from V and 4 from J; bases not matched to a gene: 3. CDR3: CACDTVLGDTWDTRQMFF. DNA of the CDR3: TGTGCCTGTGACACCGTACTGGGGGATACTTGGGACACCCGACAGATGTTTTTC.

The rearrangement joins TRAV29/DV5 to TRDJ1; 9 nucleotides align to TRDD2. This CDR3 has 17 amino acids. Germline-derived CDR1 and CDR2 are NSMFDY and ISSIKDK. With V trimmed by 0 bases and J by 8 bases, 17 bases remained unmatched. CDR3 DNA sequence: TGTGCAGCAAGCGTCCACCTTCCTACGGTTGGGGACCCCAAACTCATCTTT. Its translation is CAASVHLPTVGDPKLIF.

V usage is TRDV1 and J usage is TRDJ2, with 12 bases that match TRDD3. The CDR3 contains 17 residues. The germline V gene has CDR1 TSWWSYY and CDR2 QGS. With 3 bases clipped from V and 1 base from J, the junction kept 3 bases outside the gene matches. The CDR3, as DNA: TGTGCTCTTGGGGATAACTGGGGGATACATTTGACAGCACAACTCTTCTTT. Its translation is CALGDNWGIHLTAQLFF.

For the CDR3, the DNA is TGTGCCTGTGACAAAATACTGGGGGATAGCTCCTGGGACACCCGACAGATGTTTTTC. The encoded protein is CACDKILGDSSWDTRQMFF. The chain recombines TRDV2 with TRDJ3; 11 bases match TRDD3. The CDR3 sequence is 19 residues long. V dropped 2 bases and J dropped 0; count of bases not matched to a gene: 5. Germline V gene data show CDR1 as GEAIGNYY and CDR2 as EKD.